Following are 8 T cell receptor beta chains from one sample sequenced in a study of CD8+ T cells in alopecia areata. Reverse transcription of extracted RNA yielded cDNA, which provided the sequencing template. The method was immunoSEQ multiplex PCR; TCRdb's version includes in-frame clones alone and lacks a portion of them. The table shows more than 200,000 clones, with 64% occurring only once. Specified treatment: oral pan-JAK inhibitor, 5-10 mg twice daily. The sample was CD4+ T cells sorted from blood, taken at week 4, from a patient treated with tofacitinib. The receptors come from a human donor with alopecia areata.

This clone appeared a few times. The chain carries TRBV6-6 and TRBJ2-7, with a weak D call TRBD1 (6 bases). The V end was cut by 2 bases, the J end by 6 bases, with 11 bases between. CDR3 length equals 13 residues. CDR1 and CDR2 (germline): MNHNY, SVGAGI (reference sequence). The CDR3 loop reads CASSYGQGSEQYF. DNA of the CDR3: TGTGCCAGCAGTTACGGGCAGGGGTCCGAGCAGTACTTC.

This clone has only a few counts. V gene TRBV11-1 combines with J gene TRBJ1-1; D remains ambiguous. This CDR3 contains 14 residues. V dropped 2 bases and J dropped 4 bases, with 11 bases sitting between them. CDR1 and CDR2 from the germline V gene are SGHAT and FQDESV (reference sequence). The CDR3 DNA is TGTGCCAGCAGCTTAAGCCGGAGAGGCACTGAAGCTTTCTTT. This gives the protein CASSLSRRGTEAFF. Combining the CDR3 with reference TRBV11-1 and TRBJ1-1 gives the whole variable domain EAEVAQSPRYKITEKSQAVAFWCDPISGHATLYWYRQILGQGPELLVQFQDESVVDDSQLPKDRFSAERLKGVDSTLKIQPAELGDSAMYLCASSLSRRGTEAFFGQGTRLTVV.

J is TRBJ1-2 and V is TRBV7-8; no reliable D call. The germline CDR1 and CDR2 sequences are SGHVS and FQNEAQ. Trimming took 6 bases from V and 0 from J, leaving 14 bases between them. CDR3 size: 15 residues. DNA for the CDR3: TGTGCCAGCAGACGAGACACCACAGCTAACTATGGCTACACCTTC. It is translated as CASRRDTTANYGYTF.

The CDR3 DNA reads as TGTGCCAGCAGCTTAGACGGGGCCGGGAGGAACATTCAGTACTTC. Translation gives CASSLDGAGRNIQYF. The J gene is TRBJ2-4, the V gene TRBV7-2; 7 bases are a match to TRBD2. CDR1 and CDR2 from the germline V gene are SGHTA and FQGNSA. J lost 7 bases, V lost 1 base, and 7 bases had no gene match. This CDR3 spans 15 amino acids.

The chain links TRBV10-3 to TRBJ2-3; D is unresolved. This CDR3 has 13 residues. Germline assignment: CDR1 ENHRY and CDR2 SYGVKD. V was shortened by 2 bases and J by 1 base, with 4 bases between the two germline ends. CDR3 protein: CAISEKGTDTQYF. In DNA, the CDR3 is TGTGCCATCAGTGAGAAAGGCACAGATACGCAGTATTTT.

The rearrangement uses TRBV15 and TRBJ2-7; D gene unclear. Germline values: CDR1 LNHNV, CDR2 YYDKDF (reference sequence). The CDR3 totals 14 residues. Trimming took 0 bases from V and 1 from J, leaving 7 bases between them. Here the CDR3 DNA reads TGTGCCACCAGCAGAGAGGGCCGATCCTACGAGCAGTACTTC. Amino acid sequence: CATSREGRSYEQYF.

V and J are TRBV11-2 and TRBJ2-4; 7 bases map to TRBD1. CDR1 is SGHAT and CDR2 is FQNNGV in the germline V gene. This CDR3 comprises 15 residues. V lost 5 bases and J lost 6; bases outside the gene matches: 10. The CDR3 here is CASSNTGTALNIQYF. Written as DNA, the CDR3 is TGTGCCAGCAGCAACACCGGGACAGCCCTAAACATTCAGTACTTC.

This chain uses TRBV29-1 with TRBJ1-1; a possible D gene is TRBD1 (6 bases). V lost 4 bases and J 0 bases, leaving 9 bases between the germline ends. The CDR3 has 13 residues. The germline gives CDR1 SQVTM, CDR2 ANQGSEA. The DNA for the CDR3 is TGCAGCGTTGCACAGGGAGTGAACACTGAAGCTTTCTTT. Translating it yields CSVAQGVNTEAFF.